This TCR beta chain was obtained from a study of blood T cell repertoires in COVID-19. Overall study context: Both acute and convalescent COVID-19 samples were obtained from the United States, Italy and Spain. T cells, B-cell-depleted T cells, or PBMCs supplied cDNA or gDNA.

In the original workflow: Estimates of nucleated cell counts were drawn from the amplification of reference gene primers. Some clones are missing from TCRdb's copy, which holds only in-frame ones; the method was immunoSEQ multiplex PCR. V and J calls and clone size are those listed in that table; D and trimming were worked out from the DNA. The repertoire includes about 280,000 clones, nearly 90% of them detected once, and about 8.5% sits in the top ten. Germline CDR1 MGHRA, CDR2 YSYEKL. Trimming at V came to 0 bases and at J to 1 base, leaving 12 bases not matched to a gene. The CDR3 sequence is 19 residues long.

Material for sequencing was peripheral blood. The chain is built from TRBV4-1 and TRBJ1-2, with 9 bases that match TRBD1. The sequence came from a young man with active or convalescent COVID-19. CDR3 in DNA: TGCGCCAGCAGCCAAGATCCCGGGACAGGGACTATACTTAACTATGGCTACACCTTC. Residues: CASSQDPGTGTILNYGYTF.